The 22 T cell receptor beta chains listed next were all sequenced from one sample in a study of cytomegalovirus exposure and HLA in healthy donors. PCR used 60 Vbeta primers and 13 Jbeta primers. Sequencing was performed with immunoSEQ multiplex PCR; in TCRdb, only in-frame clones are kept and a portion is missing. This sample has about 250,000 clones; roughly 80% occur once, and the top ten carry less than 0.4%. The sample taken for sequencing was PBMCs. Receptor source: a girl aged 2-10 years in good health and CMV-seronegative.

V is TRBV4-2 and J is TRBJ2-7; a possible D gene is TRBD1 (6 bases). V shed 1 base and J shed 6 bases, with 13 bases lying between them. The germline CDR1 and CDR2 sequences are LGHNA and YNFKEQ. The CDR3 consists of 14 residues. CDR3 nucleotides: TGTGCCAGCAGCCAAGGACTGGGCAGGGGCGAGCAGTACTTC. It codes for CASSQGLGRGEQYF.

The sample holds a few counts of this clone. This rearrangement joins TRBV9 to TRBJ1-1; 7 nucleotides match TRBD1. Per the germline V gene, CDR1 is SGDLS and CDR2 is YYNGEE. The CDR3 has 16 residues. Trimming took 0 bases from V and 0 from J; bases not matched to a gene: 5. CDR3 in amino acids: CASSVEGQPMNTEAFF. In nucleotides, the CDR3 is TGTGCCAGCAGCGTAGAGGGACAGCCTATGAACACTGAAGCTTTCTTT.

The chain carries TRBV4-1 and TRBJ2-7; maybe TRBD2 (6 bases). V was clipped by 4 bases and J by 3 bases, with 22 bases between them. The CDR3 spans 17 residues. Germline assignment: CDR1 MGHRA and CDR2 YSYEKL. The CDR3 bases are TGCGCCAGCAGCCCCCGAGGCAGGAAATCGGGAGACTACGAGCAGTACTTC. Amino acid sequence: CASSPRGRKSGDYEQYF.

This clone was detected once. This chain joins TRBV28 and TRBJ2-1, with TRBD2 identical over 7 bases. Germline values: CDR1 MDHEN, CDR2 SYDVKM. This CDR3 comprises 17 residues. V trimming: 6 bases; J trimming: 7 bases; junction bases outside the gene matches: 18. This chain's CDR3 is CASRLRGLSGVTNEQFF. CDR3 DNA: TGTGCCAGCAGACTAAGGGGACTGAGCGGGGTGACTAATGAGCAGTTCTTC.

As for this clone: Other DNA sequences in this specimen translate into the identical CDR3. The rearrangement joins TRBV7-6 to TRBJ2-2, with D unclear. The CDR3 runs to 13 residues. V shed 5 bases and J shed 3 bases, with 7 bases lying between them. Germline CDR1 and CDR2: SGHVS and FNYEAQ. The CDR3 sequence: CASSLRDTGELFF. The CDR3 DNA reads TGTGCCAGCAGCCTCCGGGACACCGGGGAGCTGTTTTTT.

This clone has just one count. CDR3 region: CASSLDRGILLEQYF. The CDR3 DNA reads TGTGCCAGCAGCCTGGACAGGGGAATTCTACTCGAGCAGTACTTC. This rearrangement joins TRBV7-9 to TRBJ2-7; 9 nucleotides agree with TRBD1. Losses at the gene ends were 5 bases for V and 6 bases for J; bases not matched to a gene: 11. CDR1 is SEHNR and CDR2 is FQNEAQ in the germline V gene (reference sequence). This CDR3 region has 15 residues. The full variable domain, with the rest looked up from reference TRBV7-9 and TRBJ2-7, is DTGVSQNPRHKITKRGQNVTFRCDPISEHNRLYWYRQTLGQGPEFLTYFQNEAQLEKSRLLSDRFSAERPKGSFSTLEIQRTEQGDSAMYLCASSLDRGILLEQYFGPGTRLTVT.

This chain uses TRBV19 with TRBJ1-2; tentative D call: TRBD1 (5 bases). The CDR3 contains 19 residues. The V gene lost 0 bases and the J gene lost 6 bases, with 26 bases spanning the gap. Germline V CDR1 and CDR2: LNHDA, SQIVND (reference sequence). CDR3 nucleotides: TGTGCCAGTAGTATAGATTACGGCAGGGCTACACGTGGCGACGATGGCTACACCTTC. Translated, it gives CASSIDYGRATRGDDGYTF.

CDR3 coding DNA: TGTGCCAGCAGCGTAGGGGGGGGAGCTTTCTTT. Translation gives CASSVGGGAFF. The genes are TRBV7-4 and TRBJ1-1; possible D gene TRBD1, 6 bases. CDR1 is SGHVT, CDR2 SQSDAQ, per germline. The CDR3 contains 11 residues. V was trimmed by 5 bases and J by 10 bases, leaving 11 bases between them.

V is TRBV5-6 and J is TRBJ2-7; D is possibly TRBD2 (5 bases). Between the trimmed V and J ends, which lost 3 bases and 2 bases, there was a span of 15 bases. Germline loops: CDR1 SGHDT, CDR2 YYEEEE. The CDR3 spans 15 residues. CDR3 residues: CASSSISTTPYEQYF. CDR3 nucleotides: TGTGCCAGCAGCTCAATTTCGACTACGCCCTACGAGCAGTACTTC.

V and J are TRBV5-1 and TRBJ2-7; 11 positions match TRBD2. CDR1 and CDR2 from the germline V gene are SGHRS and YFSETQ. The CDR3 length is 16 residues. Trimming took 4 bases from V and 0 from J; bases not matched to a gene: 6. The CDR3 is CASSHQTSGVSYEQYF. CDR3 nucleotide sequence: TGCGCCAGCAGCCACCAGACTAGCGGGGTCTCCTACGAGCAGTACTTC.

This rearrangement joins TRBV7-6 to TRBJ1-6; D is ambiguous. The germline V and J ends were trimmed by 5 bases and 0 bases, with 14 bases remaining between them. The CDR3 runs to 17 residues. CDR1 and CDR2 (germline): SGHVS, FNYEAQ. The CDR3 nucleotides read TGTGCCAGCAGCCCTCTGGGAGGGAGCTCCTATAATTCACCCCTCCACTTT. Residues: CASSPLGGSSYNSPLHF.

V and J are TRBV4-1 and TRBJ2-7; 13 bases are shared with TRBD2. This CDR3 is 16 amino acids long. CDR1 MGHRA and CDR2 YSYEKL come from the germline V gene. Trimming at V came to 2 bases and at J to 2 bases, leaving 3 bases not matched to a gene. The CDR3 sequence: CASSQMTSGGTYEQYF. Written as DNA, the CDR3 is TGCGCCAGCAGCCAAATGACTAGCGGGGGGACCTACGAGCAGTACTTC.

The chain carries TRBV11-2 and TRBJ2-1; D is perhaps TRBD1 (5 bases). Trimming removed 5 bases from V and 6 bases from J, with 14 bases in between. Germline values: CDR1 SGHAT, CDR2 FQNNGV. This CDR3 comprises 14 residues. Written as DNA, the CDR3 is TGTGCCAGCAGCCGCGCAGGGTTCAGCAATGAGCAGTTCTTC. Translated: CASSRAGFSNEQFF.

V is TRBV7-6 and J is TRBJ2-5; TRBD2 aligns across 7 bases. V was clipped by 1 base and J by 4 bases; unmatched bases: 9. In germline, CDR1 is SGHVS, CDR2 FNYEAQ. The CDR3 is 16 residues long. The CDR3 DNA is TGTGCCAGCAGCTTAGGGGCGGGGGTGCGCGGAGAGACCCAGTACTTC. Its protein is CASSLGAGVRGETQYF.

This chain joins TRBV27 and TRBJ2-1; 7 nucleotides line up with TRBD2. Per germline, CDR1 MNHEY and CDR2 SMNVEV (reference sequence). This CDR3 has 16 amino acids. V shed 1 base and J 3 bases; nucleotides not matched to a gene: 6. In nucleotides, the CDR3 is TGTGCCAGCAGTTTATTGTCTAGCGGCTACTACAATGAGCAGTTCTTC. Its translation: CASSLLSSGYYNEQFF.

This clone has only a few counts. CDR3 nucleotide sequence: TGTGCCAGCAGACCAGGGGGCCAGTACTTC. Amino acids: CASRPGGQYF. The chain recombines TRBV6-4 with TRBJ2-5, with TRBD1 matching over 7 bases. The CDR3 has 10 amino acids. The V gene end was trimmed by 6 bases and the J gene end by 10 bases; junction bases not matched to a gene: 2. The germline gives CDR1 MRHNA, CDR2 SNTAGT.

This chain joins TRBV6-1 and TRBJ2-2; tentative D call: TRBD2 (6 bases). Per the germline V gene, CDR1 is MNHNS and CDR2 is SASEGT. CDR3 length: 13 residues. Between the trimmed V and J ends, which lost 8 bases and 6 bases, there was a span of 13 bases. As DNA, the CDR3 is TGTGCCAGCCAAGGGACTGAGCCCGGGGAGCTGTTTTTT. It translates to CASQGTEPGELFF.

The rearrangement links TRBV29-1 to TRBJ1-1, with 9 nucleotides matching TRBD1. Germline V CDR1 and CDR2: SQVTM, ANQGSEA. V was clipped by 5 bases and J by 4 bases; unmatched bases: 5. CDR3 size: 13 residues. The CDR3 here is CSVLGQGSTEAFF. CDR3 DNA sequence: TGCAGCGTTTTGGGACAGGGAAGCACTGAAGCTTTCTTT.

The table lists this clone with a few counts. The chain links TRBV7-9 to TRBJ2-2, with D perhaps matching TRBD2 (5 bases). The CDR3 spans 15 residues. Trimming took off 4 bases at V and 2 bases at J, with 11 bases between the two ends. Germline assignment: CDR1 SEHNR and CDR2 FQNEAQ (reference sequence). The CDR3 DNA sequence: TGTGCCAGCAGCTCTTGGAGGCCAAACACCGGGGAGCTGTTTTTT. Amino acids: CASSSWRPNTGELFF.

The chain employs TRBV6-1 and TRBJ2-7; 8 nucleotides align to TRBD1. Germline lookup yields CDR1 MNHNS and CDR2 SASEGT. J gave up 3 bases and V 4 bases, and 5 bases lay outside the gene matches. There are 14 residues in the CDR3. The CDR3 sequence: CASSATGDIYEQYF. The CDR3 DNA follows: TGTGCCAGCAGTGCGACAGGGGATATCTACGAGCAGTACTTC.

The chain combines TRBV5-1 with TRBJ2-7; the D gene is possibly TRBD2 (6 bases). CDR3 length equals 14 residues. Germline V gene sequence: CDR1 SGHRS, CDR2 YFSETQ. The V and J ends lost 3 bases and 2 bases respectively, with 12 bases between them. The CDR3, as DNA: TGCGCCAGCAGCTGGGGGACTGGGACCTACGAGCAGTACTTC. This gives the protein CASSWGTGTYEQYF.

The rearrangement joins TRBV30 to TRBJ1-2; D not certain. V was cut by 3 bases and J by 1 base, with 12 bases left in between. The germline V gene encodes CDR1 GTSNPN and CDR2 SVGIG (reference sequence). There are 14 residues in the CDR3. The CDR3 DNA is TGTGCCTGGAGACAGCCAAAAGATAACTATGGCTACACCTTC. Its protein product is CAWRQPKDNYGYTF.